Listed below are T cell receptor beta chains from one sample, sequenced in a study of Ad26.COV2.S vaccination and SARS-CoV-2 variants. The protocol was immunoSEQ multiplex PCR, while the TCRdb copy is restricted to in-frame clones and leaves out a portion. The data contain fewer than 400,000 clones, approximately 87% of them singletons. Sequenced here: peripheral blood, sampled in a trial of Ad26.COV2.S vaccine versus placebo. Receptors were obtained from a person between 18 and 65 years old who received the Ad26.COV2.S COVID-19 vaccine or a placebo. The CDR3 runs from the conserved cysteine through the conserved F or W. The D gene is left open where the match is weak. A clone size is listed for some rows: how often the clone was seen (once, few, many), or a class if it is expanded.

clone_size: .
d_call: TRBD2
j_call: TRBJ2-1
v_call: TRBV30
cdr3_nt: TGTGCCTGGAGCCTGGGGCTAGCGGGAGTGGATGAGCAGTTCTTC
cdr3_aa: CAWSLGLAGVDEQFF

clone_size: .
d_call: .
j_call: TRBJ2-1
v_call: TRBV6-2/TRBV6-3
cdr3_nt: TGTGCCAGCAGGCCTTCCGGGACCACTTTTTACAATGAGCAGTTCTTC
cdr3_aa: CASRPSGTTFYNEQFF

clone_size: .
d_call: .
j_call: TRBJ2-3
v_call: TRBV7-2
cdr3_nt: TGTGCCAGCAGCCCTTCATTGAGAAGTAGCACAGATACGCAGTATTTT
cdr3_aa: CASSPSLRSSTDTQYF

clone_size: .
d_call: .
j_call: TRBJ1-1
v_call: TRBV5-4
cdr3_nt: TGTGCCAGCAGCCCCAAAGAAGGGGGCACTGAAGCTTTCTTT
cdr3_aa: CASSPKEGGTEAFF

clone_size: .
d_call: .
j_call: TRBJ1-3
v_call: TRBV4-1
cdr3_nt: TGCGCCAGCAGCCAAAGAGATGTGGGATCTGGAAACACCATATATTTT
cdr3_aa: CASSQRDVGSGNTIYF

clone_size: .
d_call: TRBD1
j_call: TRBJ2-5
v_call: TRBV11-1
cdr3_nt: TGTGCCAGCAGCCCGGACAGGGGGCCTGAGACCCAGTACTTC
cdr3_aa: CASSPDRGPETQYF

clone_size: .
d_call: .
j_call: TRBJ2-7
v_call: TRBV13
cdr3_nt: TGTGCCAGCAGCTTAAGGCAGGCCCTCTACGAGCAGTACTTC
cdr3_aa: CASSLRQALYEQYF

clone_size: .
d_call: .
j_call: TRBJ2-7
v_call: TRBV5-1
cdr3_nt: TGCGCCAGCAGGGAGGACTTGTCCTCCGAGCAGTACTTC
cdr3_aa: CASREDLSSEQYF

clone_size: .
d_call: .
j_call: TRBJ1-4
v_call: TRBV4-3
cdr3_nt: TGCGCCAGCAGCCAAGATGCAGGAAAACTGTTTTTT
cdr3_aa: CASSQDAGKLFF

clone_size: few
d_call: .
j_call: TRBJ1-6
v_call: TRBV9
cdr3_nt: TGTGCCAGCAGCGTCCAGGGAGTGGATAATTCACCCCTCCACTTT
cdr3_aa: CASSVQGVDNSPLHF

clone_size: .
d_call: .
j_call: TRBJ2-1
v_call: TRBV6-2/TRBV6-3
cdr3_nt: TGTGCCAGCAGCCCCATAGGCGGGGGCCCCTACAATGAGCAGTTCTTC
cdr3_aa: CASSPIGGGPYNEQFF

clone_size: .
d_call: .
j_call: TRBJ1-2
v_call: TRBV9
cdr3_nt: TGTGCCAGCAGCGTAGGAGGAGCCTATGGCTACACCTTC
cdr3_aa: CASSVGGAYGYTF

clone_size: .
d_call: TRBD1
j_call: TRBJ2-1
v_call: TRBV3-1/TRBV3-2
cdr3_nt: TGTGCCAGCAGCCAAGATCTCGGACAGGGAATAAACAATGAGCAGTTCTTC
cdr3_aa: CASSQDLGQGINNEQFF

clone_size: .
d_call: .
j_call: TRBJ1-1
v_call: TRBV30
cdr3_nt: TGTGCCGTGGGACCGTTGAGCACTGAAGCTTTCTTT
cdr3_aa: CAVGPLSTEAFF

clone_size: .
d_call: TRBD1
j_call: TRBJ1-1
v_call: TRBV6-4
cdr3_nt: TGTGCCACCAGAACCGGGACAGGGGGACCCGAAGCTTTCTTT
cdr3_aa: CATRTGTGGPEAFF

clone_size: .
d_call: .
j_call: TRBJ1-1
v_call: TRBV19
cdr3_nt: TGTGCCAGTAGTACAGGGTTAAACACTGAAGCTTTCTTT
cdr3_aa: CASSTGLNTEAFF

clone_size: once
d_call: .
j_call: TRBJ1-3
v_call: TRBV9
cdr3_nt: TGTGCCAGCAGCGTTAGGTACGGATCCTCTGGAAACACCATATATTTT
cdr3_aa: CASSVRYGSSGNTIYF

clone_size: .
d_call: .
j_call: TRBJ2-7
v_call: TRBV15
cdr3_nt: TGTGCCACCAGCAGAGACGGCTACGAGCAGTACTTC
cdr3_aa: CATSRDGYEQYF

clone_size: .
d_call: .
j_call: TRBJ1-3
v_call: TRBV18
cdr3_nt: TGTGCCAGCTCACCAGGGAATGCGGAGAACACCATATATTTT
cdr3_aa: CASSPGNAENTIYF

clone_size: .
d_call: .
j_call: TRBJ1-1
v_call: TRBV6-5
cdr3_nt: TGTGCCAGCAGTTACTTGGAAAACACTGAAGCTTTCTTT
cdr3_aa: CASSYLENTEAFF

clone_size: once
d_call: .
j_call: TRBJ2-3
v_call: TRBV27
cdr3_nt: TGTGCCAGCAGTTTATCGATTCTCACAGATACGCAGTATTTT
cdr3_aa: CASSLSILTDTQYF

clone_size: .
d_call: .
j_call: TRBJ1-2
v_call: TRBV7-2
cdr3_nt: TGTGCCAGCAGCAAGCCGTGGGACGTCCGCTATGGCTACACCTTC
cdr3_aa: CASSKPWDVRYGYTF

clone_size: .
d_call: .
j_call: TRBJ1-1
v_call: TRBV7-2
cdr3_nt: TGTGCCAGCAGCTTAACGGGGTCCATGAACACTGAAGCTTTCTTT
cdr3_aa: CASSLTGSMNTEAFF

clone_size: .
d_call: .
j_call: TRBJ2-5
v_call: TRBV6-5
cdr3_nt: TGTGCCAGCAGTTACAACCCTGGCGGCAAAGAGACCCAGTACTTC
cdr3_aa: CASSYNPGGKETQYF

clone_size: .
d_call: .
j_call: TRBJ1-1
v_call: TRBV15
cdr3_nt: TGTGCCACCAGCAGAGATCGGGGCACTGAAGCTTTCTTT
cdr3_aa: CATSRDRGTEAFF

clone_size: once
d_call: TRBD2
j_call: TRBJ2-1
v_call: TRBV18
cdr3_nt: TGTGCCAGCTCTCAGAACGAGCGGGGTTACAATGAGCAGTTCTTC
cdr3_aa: CASSQNERGYNEQFF

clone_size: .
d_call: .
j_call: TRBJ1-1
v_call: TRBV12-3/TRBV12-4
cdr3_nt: TGTGCCAGCAGTTTGAGGGCTGGGACTGAAGCTTTCTTT
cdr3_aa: CASSLRAGTEAFF

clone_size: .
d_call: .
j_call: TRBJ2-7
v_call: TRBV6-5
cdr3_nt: TGTGCCACCGCCCCCCGCGGGGCTCACGAGCAGTACTTC
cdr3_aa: CATAPRGAHEQYF

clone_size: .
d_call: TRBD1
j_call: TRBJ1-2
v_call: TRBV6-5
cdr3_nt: TGTGCCAGCACCGCGAGTTACGGGACAGTCAGTGGCTACACCTTC
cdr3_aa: CASTASYGTVSGYTF

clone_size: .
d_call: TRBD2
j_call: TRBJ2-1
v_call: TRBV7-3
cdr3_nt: TGTGCCAGCAGCTTTGGTCCCAGCGGGAGGGCCGGGGAGCAGTTCTTC
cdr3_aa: CASSFGPSGRAGEQFF

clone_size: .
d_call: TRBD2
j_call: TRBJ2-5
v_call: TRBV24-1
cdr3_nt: TGTGCCACCAGTACTAGCGGGGATATACAAGAGACCCAGTACTTC
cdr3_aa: CATSTSGDIQETQYF

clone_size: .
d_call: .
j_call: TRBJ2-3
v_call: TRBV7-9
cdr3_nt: TGTGCCAGCAGCCCCCGCGATTCAGATACGCAGTATTTT
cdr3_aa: CASSPRDSDTQYF

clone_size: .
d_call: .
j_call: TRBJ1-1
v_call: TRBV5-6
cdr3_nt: TGTGCCAGCAGCTTATACGCGGGGTCAGCAACTGAAGCTTTCTTT
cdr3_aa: CASSLYAGSATEAFF

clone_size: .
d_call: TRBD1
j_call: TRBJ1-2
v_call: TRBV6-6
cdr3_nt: TGTGCCAGCAGTTACATTCAGGGGGAGGGCTACACCTTC
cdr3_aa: CASSYIQGEGYTF

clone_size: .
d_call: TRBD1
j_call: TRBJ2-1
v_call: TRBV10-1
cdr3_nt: TGCGCCAGCAGTGATGGGACAGGGGGTCAAGGAGGGCTCTACAATGAGCAGTTCTTC
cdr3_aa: CASSDGTGGQGGLYNEQFF

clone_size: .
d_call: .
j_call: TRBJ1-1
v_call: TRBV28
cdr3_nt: TGTGCCAGCAGTTTATTTACAAAGTCTGAAGCTTTCTTT
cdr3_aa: CASSLFTKSEAFF

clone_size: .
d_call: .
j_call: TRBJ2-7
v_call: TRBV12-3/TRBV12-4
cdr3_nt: TGTGCCAGCAGTTTAATAGGGATCTACGAGCAGTACTTC
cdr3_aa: CASSLIGIYEQYF

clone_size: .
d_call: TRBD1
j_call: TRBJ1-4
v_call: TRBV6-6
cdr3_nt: TGTGCCAGCAGTTACTCATTGGACAGGGGGGAAAAACTGTTTTTT
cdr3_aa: CASSYSLDRGEKLFF

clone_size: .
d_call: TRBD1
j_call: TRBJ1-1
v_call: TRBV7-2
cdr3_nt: TGTGCCAGCAGCTTAGGGACAGGCTGGAACACTGAAGCTTTCTTT
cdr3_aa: CASSLGTGWNTEAFF

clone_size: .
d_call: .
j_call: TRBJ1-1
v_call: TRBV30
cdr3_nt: TGTGCCTGGAGTAAAGCGACGCCGAACACTGAAGCTTTCTTT
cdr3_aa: CAWSKATPNTEAFF

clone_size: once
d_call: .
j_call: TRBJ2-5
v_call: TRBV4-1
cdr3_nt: TGCGCCAGCAGCCAAGACTGGGGACGCGCCGAAGAGACCCAGTACTTC
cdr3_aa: CASSQDWGRAEETQYF

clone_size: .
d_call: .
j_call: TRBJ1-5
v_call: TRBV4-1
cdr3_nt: TGCGCCAGCAGCCAAGATCCCAGTGGCAATCAGCCCCAGCATTTT
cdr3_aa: CASSQDPSGNQPQHF